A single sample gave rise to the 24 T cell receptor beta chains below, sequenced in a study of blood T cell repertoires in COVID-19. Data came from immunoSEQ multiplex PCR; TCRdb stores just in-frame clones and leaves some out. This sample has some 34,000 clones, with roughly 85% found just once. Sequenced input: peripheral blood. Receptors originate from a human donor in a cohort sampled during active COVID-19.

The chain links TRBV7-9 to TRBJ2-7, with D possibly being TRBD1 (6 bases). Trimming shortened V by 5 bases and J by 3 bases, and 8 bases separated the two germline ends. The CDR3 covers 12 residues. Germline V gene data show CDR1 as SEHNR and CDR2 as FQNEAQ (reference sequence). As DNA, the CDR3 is TGTGCCAGCAGCGACAGGATCTACGAGCAGTACTTC. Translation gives CASSDRIYEQYF.

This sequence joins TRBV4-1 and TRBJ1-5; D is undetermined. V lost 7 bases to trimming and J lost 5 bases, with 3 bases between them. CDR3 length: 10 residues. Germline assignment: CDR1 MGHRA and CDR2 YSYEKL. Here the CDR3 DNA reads TGCGCCAGCACCTATCAGCCCCAGCATTTT. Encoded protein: CASTYQPQHF.

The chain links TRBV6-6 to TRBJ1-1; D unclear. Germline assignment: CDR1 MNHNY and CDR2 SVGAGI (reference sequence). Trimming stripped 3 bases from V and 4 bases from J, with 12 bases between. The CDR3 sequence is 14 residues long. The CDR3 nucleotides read TGTGCCAGCAGTTATCTTACCGCGGGCACTGAAGCTTTCTTT. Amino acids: CASSYLTAGTEAFF.

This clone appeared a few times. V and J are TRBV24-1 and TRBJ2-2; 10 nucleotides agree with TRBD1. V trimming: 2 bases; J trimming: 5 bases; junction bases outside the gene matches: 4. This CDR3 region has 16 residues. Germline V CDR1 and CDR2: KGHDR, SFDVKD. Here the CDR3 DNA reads TGTGCCACCAGTGATTCAGGGACAGGGGTAACCGGGGAGCTGTTTTTT. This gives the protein CATSDSGTGVTGELFF.

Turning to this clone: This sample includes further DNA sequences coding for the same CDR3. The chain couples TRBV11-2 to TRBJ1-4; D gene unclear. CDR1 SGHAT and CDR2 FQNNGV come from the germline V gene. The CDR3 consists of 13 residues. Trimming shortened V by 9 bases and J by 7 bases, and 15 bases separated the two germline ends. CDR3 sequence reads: CASRRPGGEKLFF. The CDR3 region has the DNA TGTGCCAGTAGAAGACCCGGAGGTGAAAAACTGTTTTTT.

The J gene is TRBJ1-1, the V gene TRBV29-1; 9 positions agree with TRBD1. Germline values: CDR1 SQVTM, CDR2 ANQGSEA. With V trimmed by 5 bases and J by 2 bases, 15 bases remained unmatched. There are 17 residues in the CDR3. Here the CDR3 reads CSVRERLGQGKNTEAFF. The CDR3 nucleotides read TGCAGCGTTCGAGAACGTTTGGGACAGGGCAAAAACACTGAAGCTTTCTTT.

As DNA, the CDR3 is TGTGCCAGCAGGGGGACAGGTCCCTCCTACGAGCAGTACTTC. The encoded protein is CASRGTGPSYEQYF. V is TRBV6-5 and J is TRBJ2-7; 8 positions agree with TRBD1. This CDR3 region has 14 residues. CDR1 MNHEY and CDR2 SVGAGI come from the germline V gene. V lost 6 bases to trimming and J lost 0 bases; unmatched junction nucleotides: 4.

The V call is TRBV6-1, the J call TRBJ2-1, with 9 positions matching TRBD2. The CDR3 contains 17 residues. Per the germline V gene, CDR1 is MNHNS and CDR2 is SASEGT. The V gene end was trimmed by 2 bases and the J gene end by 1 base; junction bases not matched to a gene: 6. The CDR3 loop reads CASSENLAGRSYNEQFF. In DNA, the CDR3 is TGTGCCAGCAGTGAAAATCTAGCGGGAAGATCCTACAATGAGCAGTTCTTC.

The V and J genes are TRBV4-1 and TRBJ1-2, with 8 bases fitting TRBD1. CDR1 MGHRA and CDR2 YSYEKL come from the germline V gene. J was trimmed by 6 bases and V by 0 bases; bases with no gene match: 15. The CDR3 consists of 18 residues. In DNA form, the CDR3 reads TGCGCCAGCAGCCAAGAATCCCTAGGACAGGGTAAGGAACATGGCTACACCTTC. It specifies CASSQESLGQGKEHGYTF.

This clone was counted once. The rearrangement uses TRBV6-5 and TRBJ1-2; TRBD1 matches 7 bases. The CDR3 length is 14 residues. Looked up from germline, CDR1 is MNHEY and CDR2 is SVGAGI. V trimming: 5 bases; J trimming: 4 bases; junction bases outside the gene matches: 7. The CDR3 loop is CASSRQGFVYGYTF. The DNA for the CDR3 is TGTGCCAGCAGTAGACAGGGTTTTGTCTATGGCTACACCTTC.

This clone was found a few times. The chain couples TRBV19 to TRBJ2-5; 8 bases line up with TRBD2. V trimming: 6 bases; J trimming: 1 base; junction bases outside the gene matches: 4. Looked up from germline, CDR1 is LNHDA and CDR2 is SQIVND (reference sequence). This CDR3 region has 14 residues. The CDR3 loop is CASSGRALQETQYF. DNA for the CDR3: TGTGCCAGTAGCGGGAGGGCCCTCCAAGAGACCCAGTACTTC.

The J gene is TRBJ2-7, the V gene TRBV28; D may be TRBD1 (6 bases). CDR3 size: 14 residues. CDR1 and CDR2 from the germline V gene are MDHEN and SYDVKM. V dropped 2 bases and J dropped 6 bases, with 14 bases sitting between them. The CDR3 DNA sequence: TGTGCCAGCAGTTTAAAAGGCAGGGGCTTCGAGCAGTACTTC. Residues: CASSLKGRGFEQYF.

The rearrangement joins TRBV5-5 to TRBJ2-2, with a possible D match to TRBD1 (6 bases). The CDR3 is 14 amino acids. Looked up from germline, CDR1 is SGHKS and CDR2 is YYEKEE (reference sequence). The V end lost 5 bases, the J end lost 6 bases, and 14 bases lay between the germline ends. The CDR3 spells CASSGGVGAGELFF. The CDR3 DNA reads TGTGCCAGCAGTGGGGGCGTAGGGGCCGGGGAGCTGTTTTTT.

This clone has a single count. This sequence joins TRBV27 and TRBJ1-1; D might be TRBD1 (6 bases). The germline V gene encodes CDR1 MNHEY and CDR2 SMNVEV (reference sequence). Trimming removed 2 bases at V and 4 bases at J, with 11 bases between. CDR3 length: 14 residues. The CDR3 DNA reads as TGTGCCAGCAGTTTAAAGTCAGGGGTCACTGAAGCTTTCTTT. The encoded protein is CASSLKSGVTEAFF.

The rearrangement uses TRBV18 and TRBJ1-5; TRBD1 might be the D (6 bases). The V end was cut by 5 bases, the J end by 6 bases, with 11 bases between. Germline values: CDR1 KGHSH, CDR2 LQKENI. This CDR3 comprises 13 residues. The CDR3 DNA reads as TGTGCCAGCTCAAACAGGGAAGTTCAGCCCCAGCATTTT. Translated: CASSNREVQPQHF.

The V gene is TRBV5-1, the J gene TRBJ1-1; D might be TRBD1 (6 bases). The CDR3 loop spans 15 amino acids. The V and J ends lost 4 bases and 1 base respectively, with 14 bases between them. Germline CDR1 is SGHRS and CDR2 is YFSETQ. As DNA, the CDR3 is TGCGCCAGCAGCATCCTACAGGGTGGGAACACTGAAGCTTTCTTT. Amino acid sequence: CASSILQGGNTEAFF.

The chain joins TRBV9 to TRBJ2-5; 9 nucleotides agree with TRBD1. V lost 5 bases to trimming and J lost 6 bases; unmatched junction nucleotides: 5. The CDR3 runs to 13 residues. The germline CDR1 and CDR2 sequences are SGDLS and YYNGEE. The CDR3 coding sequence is TGTGCCAGCAGTGAGGACAGGGGCCAGACCCAGTACTTC. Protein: CASSEDRGQTQYF.

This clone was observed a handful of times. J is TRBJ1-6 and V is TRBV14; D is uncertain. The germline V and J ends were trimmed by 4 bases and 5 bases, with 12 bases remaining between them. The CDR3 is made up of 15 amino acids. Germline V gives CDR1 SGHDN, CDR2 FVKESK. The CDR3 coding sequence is TGTGCCAGCAGCCCAGAGGCTCGCCATAATTCACCCCTCCACTTT. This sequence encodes CASSPEARHNSPLHF.

In DNA form, the CDR3 reads TGTGCCAGCAGTACAGGGGGCGCGTCTGAAGCTTTCTTT. Protein: CASSTGGASEAFF. J is TRBJ1-1 and V is TRBV6-2 or TRBV6-3; 9 bases are a match to TRBD1. V trimming: 5 bases; J trimming: 6 bases; junction bases outside the gene matches: 4. CDR3 size: 13 residues. Germline lookup yields CDR1 MNHEY and CDR2 SVGEGT.

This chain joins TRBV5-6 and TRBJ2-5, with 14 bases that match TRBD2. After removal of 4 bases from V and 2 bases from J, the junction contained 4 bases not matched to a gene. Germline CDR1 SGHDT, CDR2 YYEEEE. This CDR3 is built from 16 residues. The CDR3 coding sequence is TGTGCCAGCAGCGACTGGACTAGCGGGGGGCAAGAGACCCAGTACTTC. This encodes CASSDWTSGGQETQYF.

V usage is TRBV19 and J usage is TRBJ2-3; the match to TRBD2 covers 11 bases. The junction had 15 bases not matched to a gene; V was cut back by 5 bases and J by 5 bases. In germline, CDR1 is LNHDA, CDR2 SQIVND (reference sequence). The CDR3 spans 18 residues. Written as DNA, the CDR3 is TGTGCCAGTAGTCTGACACTAGCGGGGGCCCCCCGTGGAGATACGCAGTATTTT. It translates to CASSLTLAGAPRGDTQYF.

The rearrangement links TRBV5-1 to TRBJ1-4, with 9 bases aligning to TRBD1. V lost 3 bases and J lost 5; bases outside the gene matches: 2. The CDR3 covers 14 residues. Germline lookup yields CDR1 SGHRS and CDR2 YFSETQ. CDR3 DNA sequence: TGCGCCAGCAGCTCTGGACAGGGGAATGAAAAACTGTTTTTT. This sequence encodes CASSSGQGNEKLFF.

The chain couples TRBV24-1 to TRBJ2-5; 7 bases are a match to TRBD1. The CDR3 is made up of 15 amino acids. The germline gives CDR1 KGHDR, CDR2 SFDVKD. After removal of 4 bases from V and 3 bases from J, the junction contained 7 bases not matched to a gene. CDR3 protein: CATSEGTEIEETQYF. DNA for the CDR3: TGTGCCACCAGTGAAGGGACAGAGATTGAAGAGACCCAGTACTTC.

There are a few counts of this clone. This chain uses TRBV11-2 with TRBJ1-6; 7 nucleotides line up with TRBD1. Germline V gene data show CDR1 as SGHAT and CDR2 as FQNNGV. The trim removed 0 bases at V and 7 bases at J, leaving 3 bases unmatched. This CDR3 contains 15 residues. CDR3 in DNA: TGTGCCAGCAGCTTAGAGGCAGGGGGGAATTCACCCCTCCACTTT. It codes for CASSLEAGGNSPLHF.